The clone carrying this T cell receptor beta chain was recorded a few times. What it recognizes is unknown. The V and J ends lost 2 bases and 5 bases, in that order; junction bases with no gene match: 10. From germline, CDR1 is SGHDN and CDR2 FVKESK. This CDR3 is 16 amino acids long. Noted time point: cycle 4 day 1 (C4D1), after more than five weeks of nivolumab. All patients relapsed after autologous stem cell transplantation, and brentuximab vedotin exposure varied. With magnetic negative selection, CD4+ T cells were purified from PBMCs that had been thawed. Some clones are missing from TCRdb's copy, which holds only in-frame ones; the method was immunoSEQ multiplex PCR. The sample consists of about 11,000 clones, approximately 81% of them appearing once. This entry is derived from a study of PD-1 blockade in classical Hodgkin lymphoma. Study-wide results and limits: Lower baseline TCR diversity marked trial partial responders and progressors. Relapsed/refractory patients reportedly had the lowest baseline TCR diversity, below newly diagnosed patients, who were below healthy donors.

The chain is built from TRBV14 and TRBJ2-5; 8 nucleotides line up with TRBD2. The receptor comes from a human donor with classical Hodgkin lymphoma. The sample was CD4+ T cells from blood, taken before the fourth cycle of nivolumab. CDR3 protein: CASSQLGRASSETQYF. The CDR3 DNA reads TGTGCCAGCAGCCAACTCGGGAGGGCCTCGAGCGAGACCCAGTACTTC.